This TCR beta chain was retrieved from a study of identical twins. The study, taken as a whole, reports: Weaker excess twin sharing was seen among beta out-of-frame sequences.

This clonotype showed up many times. Its specificity is unknown. TCRdb reanalysed the 5' RACE reads using MiXCR and keeps one entry per CDR3 protein. The sample comprises approximately 230,000 distinct CDR3 sequences, under 8.5% of which are singletons, and less than 15% rests with the top ten. The CDR3 is made up of 14 amino acids. V was shortened by 6 bases and J by 1 base, with 12 bases between the two germline ends. Germline V lookup: CDR1 MGHDK, CDR2 SYGVNS. These records were also assigned to another study, of T cells expressing NK-cell markers.

This chain joins TRBV25-1 and TRBJ2-5; no definite D call. This receptor was taken from a woman under 30 in good health. Specimen: CD8+ T cells sorted from blood. As DNA, the CDR3 is TGTGCCAGCAGCTCCTACGGAACCCAAGAGACCCAGTACTTC. This translates into CASSSYGTQETQYF.